This entry is about one TCR beta chain. Its target is unknown. The data belong to a study of T-cell memory formation after mild COVID-19. Background on the study: Across donors, TCR clusters were largely donor specific.

Findings of the study overall: Researchers found some responding clones in pre-infection memory, a sign that cross-reactive memory joined.

The V gene lost 1 base and the J gene lost 10 bases, with 26 bases spanning the gap. This CDR3 spans 18 amino acids. Germline CDR1 is SGHTA and CDR2 is FQGTGA. Libraries for TCRalpha and TCRbeta carried sample barcodes and unique molecular identifiers via 5'RACE. TCRdb ran MiXCR on the 5' RACE reads and lists one entry per CDR3 protein. The top ten clones hold 10% to 12% of a sample with around 200,000 distinct CDR3 sequences, around 25% of them seen once. The sample was PBMCs or a T cell subset sorted from them (not recorded which). The clonotype comes from an adult woman who had mild COVID-19 (a few samples of this study predate the infection). Cell type and time point are not known. This rearrangement joins TRBV7-3 to TRBJ2-1; perhaps TRBD2 as D (6 bases). The CDR3 DNA reads TGTGCCAGCAGCTTAATCGCCGCGATGGCCGGCCGGGGAGGAGAGCAGTTCTTC. Translated: CASSLIAAMAGRGGEQFF.